A single sample gave rise to the 4 T cell receptor beta chains below, sequenced in a study of cytomegalovirus exposure and HLA in healthy donors. 60 Vbeta and 13 Jbeta primers were used in PCR. Clones were sequenced by immunoSEQ multiplex PCR, and TCRdb holds only the in-frame ones, with some missing. The sample shows about 200,000 clones, 82% of them seen only once. Material for sequencing was PBMCs. The receptors come from a middle-aged woman in good health and CMV-seronegative.

V is TRBV5-1 and J is TRBJ1-1, with D perhaps matching TRBD1 (5 bases). The length of the CDR3 is 15 residues. V was clipped by 0 bases and J by 1 base, with 10 bases between them. CDR1 is SGHRS, CDR2 YFSETQ, per germline. DNA for the CDR3: TGCGCCAGCAGCTTGGCCACAGGACAGAACACTGAAGCTTTCTTT. As protein: CASSLATGQNTEAFF.

In its sample, this clone was seen once. The J gene is TRBJ1-2, the V gene TRBV9; TRBD1 matches at 7 bases. CDR1 is SGDLS and CDR2 is YYNGEE in the germline V gene. The CDR3 has 14 amino acids. V was pared by 5 bases and J by 4 bases, with 8 bases of the junction left unmatched. CDR3 region: CASSQPGGRYGYTF. Written as DNA, the CDR3 is TGTGCCAGCAGTCAACCAGGGGGACGCTATGGCTACACCTTC.

The V call is TRBV25-1, the J call TRBJ2-1, with D uncertain. This CDR3 has 15 amino acids. Germline CDR1 MGHDK, CDR2 SYGVNS. V was cut by 3 bases and J by 0 bases, with 9 bases left in between. The CDR3 coding sequence is TGTGCCAGCAGTGATGCCATGAGCTCCTACAATGAGCAGTTCTTC. This sequence encodes CASSDAMSSYNEQFF.

V usage is TRBV4-1 and J usage is TRBJ2-1; 7 nucleotides match TRBD1. The CDR3 totals 16 residues. Germline lookup yields CDR1 MGHRA and CDR2 YSYEKL. V was pared by 1 base and J by 6 bases, with 9 bases of the junction left unmatched. The CDR3: CASSQASGTVANEQFF. Here the CDR3 DNA reads TGCGCCAGCAGCCAAGCCTCCGGGACAGTGGCCAATGAGCAGTTCTTC.